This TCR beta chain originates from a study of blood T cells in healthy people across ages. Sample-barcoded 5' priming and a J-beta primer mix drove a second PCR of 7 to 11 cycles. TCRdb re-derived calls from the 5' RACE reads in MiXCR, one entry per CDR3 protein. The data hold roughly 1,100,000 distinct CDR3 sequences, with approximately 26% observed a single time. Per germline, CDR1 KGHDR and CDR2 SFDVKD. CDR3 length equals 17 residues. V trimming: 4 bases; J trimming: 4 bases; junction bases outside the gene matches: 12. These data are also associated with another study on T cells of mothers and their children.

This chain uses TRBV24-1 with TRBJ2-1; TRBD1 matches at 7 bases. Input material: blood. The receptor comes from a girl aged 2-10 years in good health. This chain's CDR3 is CATSDAPGTEHYNEQFF. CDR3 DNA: TGTGCCACCAGTGACGCCCCCGGGACAGAGCATTACAATGAGCAGTTCTTC.